A single sample gave rise to the 18 T cell receptor beta chains below, sequenced in a study of T cell changes during pregnancy in multiple sclerosis. TCRdb's table, derived via immunoSEQ multiplex PCR, lists solely in-frame clones and lacks some. The table has over 80,000 clones, over 85% seen once; the top ten hold 1.3% to 1.5%. This specimen was peripheral blood, taken in the third trimester of pregnancy. All receptors derive from a female donor in good health, enrolled as a control in a pregnancy study.

This chain connects TRBV13 to TRBJ2-1, with 7 positions matching TRBD2. Looked up from germline, CDR1 is PRHDT and CDR2 is FYEKMQ (reference sequence). This CDR3 is 15 amino acids long. The J segment lost 5 bases and the V segment lost 5 bases, leaving 9 bases of the junction unmatched. DNA of the CDR3: TGTGCCAGCAGCCCCGGGGCTAGCGGCCACAATGAGCAGTTCTTC. Translation: CASSPGASGHNEQFF.

The rearrangement uses TRBV6-5 and TRBJ1-1; D might be TRBD1 (6 bases). The V gene lost 0 bases and the J gene lost 0 bases, with 11 bases spanning the gap. The CDR3 runs to 16 residues. The germline V gene has CDR1 MNHEY and CDR2 SVGAGI. The CDR3 region is CASSYSRGTLNTEAFF. The CDR3 region has the DNA TGTGCCAGCAGTTACTCAAGGGGGACCTTGAACACTGAAGCTTTCTTT.

J is TRBJ2-1 and V is TRBV5-5; the D is unclear. The ends were cut back, 6 bases at V and 7 bases at J, with 14 bases in the middle. CDR3 size: 13 residues. Germline V gene data show CDR1 as SGHKS and CDR2 as YYEKEE (reference sequence). CDR3 nucleotides: TGTGCCAGCATCCAAGCCGAGAAAAATGAGCAGTTCTTC. Its translation: CASIQAEKNEQFF.

This chain joins TRBV6-5 and TRBJ1-1; 7 bases match TRBD1. CDR1 is MNHEY and CDR2 is SVGAGI in the germline V gene. J lost 0 bases, V lost 6 bases, and 7 bases had no gene match. CDR3 size: 15 residues. CDR3 loop: CASSRTQGLNTEAFF. The CDR3 nucleotides are TGTGCCAGCAGCCGGACACAGGGGTTGAACACTGAAGCTTTCTTT.

The rearrangement joins TRBV2 to TRBJ2-2; D is unresolved. V was trimmed by 3 bases and J by 6 bases, leaving 14 bases between them. The CDR3 contains 15 residues. Germline lookup yields CDR1 SNHLY and CDR2 FYNNEI. CDR3 sequence reads: CASSDSFGGSGELFF. CDR3 DNA sequence: TGTGCCAGCAGTGACAGTTTTGGCGGTTCCGGGGAGCTGTTTTTT.

The chain has TRBV28 and TRBJ2-3; 8 bases are a match to TRBD2. CDR1 and CDR2 from the germline V gene are MDHEN and SYDVKM. Trimming took 2 bases from V and 5 from J; bases not matched to a gene: 9. CDR3 length equals 16 residues. The CDR3 spells CASSLTLAESQDTQYF. Here the CDR3 DNA reads TGTGCCAGCAGTTTAACACTAGCGGAGTCCCAAGATACGCAGTATTTT.

This chain links TRBV2 with TRBJ2-3; tentatively, D is TRBD2 (5 bases). The CDR3 is 15 amino acids. The V and J ends lost 7 bases and 5 bases respectively, with 19 bases between them. Germline CDR1 reads SNHLY; CDR2 reads FYNNEI. Here the CDR3 reads CASNEGTRSGDTQYF. The CDR3 DNA reads as TGTGCCAGCAACGAGGGTACTCGCTCTGGAGATACGCAGTATTTT. Looking up the rest from reference TRBV2 and TRBJ2-3 gives the full variable domain: EPEVTQTPSHQVTQMGQEVILRCVPISNHLYFYWYRQILGQKVEFLVSFYNNEISEKSEIFDDQFSVERPDGSNFTLKIRSTKLEDSAMYFCASNEGTRSGDTQYFGPGTRLTVL.

The chain joins TRBV28 to TRBJ2-4; D perhaps matches TRBD2 (6 bases). The CDR3 is made up of 12 amino acids. Germline V CDR1 and CDR2: MDHEN, SYDVKM. Trimming removed 8 bases from V and 8 bases from J, with 13 bases in between. The CDR3 protein is CASGGVRDIQYF. CDR3 coding DNA: TGTGCCAGCGGAGGGGTTCGTGACATTCAGTACTTC.

The chain has TRBV7-8 and TRBJ2-7; 8 bases are shared with TRBD1. The CDR3 extends over 14 amino acids. Trimming removed 6 bases from V and 4 bases from J; junction bases left unmatched: 8. Per germline, CDR1 SGHVS and CDR2 FQNEAQ. The CDR3 reads CASSYAGGRYEQYF. The CDR3, as DNA: TGTGCCAGCAGTTACGCAGGGGGCCGGTACGAGCAGTACTTC.

This sequence joins TRBV25-1 and TRBJ2-1; a weak D match, TRBD2 (5 bases). This CDR3 comprises 13 residues. V gave up 8 bases and J gave up 6 bases, with 14 bases separating them. Germline CDR1 is MGHDK and CDR2 is SYGVNS. CDR3 DNA sequence: TGTGCCAGCGCCGGGCTAGCAATCAATGAGCAGTTCTTC. This codes for CASAGLAINEQFF.

The chain uses TRBV4-2 and TRBJ2-3, with TRBD2 as a possible D gene (8 bases). Germline-derived CDR1 and CDR2 are LGHNA and YNFKEQ. The CDR3 length is 16 residues. Trimming stripped 4 bases from V and 0 bases from J, with 14 bases between. The CDR3 is CASSLGGGRSTDTQYF. As DNA, the CDR3 is TGTGCCAGCAGCCTAGGGGGCGGGAGGAGCACAGATACGCAGTATTTT.

The CDR3 coding sequence is TGTGCCAGCACCAAGGGACAGGGGGCTTACAAGCAGTACTTC. It yields the protein CASTKGQGAYKQYF. The V gene is TRBV28, the J gene TRBJ2-7; 12 bases are shared with TRBD1. CDR1 MDHEN and CDR2 SYDVKM come from the germline V gene. Trimming cost V 7 bases and J 8 bases; bases outside gene matches: 9. This CDR3 comprises 14 residues.

V and J are TRBV7-9 and TRBJ2-5; 7 bases map to TRBD2. The J segment lost 5 bases and the V segment lost 7 bases, leaving 13 bases of the junction unmatched. The CDR3 has 15 residues. Germline values: CDR1 SEHNR, CDR2 FQNEAQ (reference sequence). The CDR3 protein is CASTLRAGARETQYF. The CDR3 DNA is TGTGCCAGCACCCTGAGGGCGGGAGCGAGGGAGACCCAGTACTTC. The full variable domain, its missing parts supplied by reference TRBV7-9 and TRBJ2-5, is DTGVSQNPRHKITKRGQNVTFRCDPISEHNRLYWYRQTLGQGPEFLTYFQNEAQLEKSRLLSDRFSAERPKGSFSTLEIQRTEQGDSAMYLCASTLRAGARETQYFGPGTRLLVL.

The gene calls are TRBV27 and TRBJ1-5; no clear D. The V and J ends lost 3 bases and 2 bases respectively, with 17 bases between them. The CDR3 length is 17 residues. CDR1 is MNHEY, CDR2 SMNVEV, per germline (reference sequence). The DNA for the CDR3 is TGTGCCAGCAGTTTCCGCTCCCCCGGGTTTGGCAATCAGCCCCAGCATTTT. This translates into CASSFRSPGFGNQPQHF.

Only one count was recorded for this clone. V is TRBV5-1 and J is TRBJ2-7; D is unresolved. The CDR3 is made up of 14 amino acids. Looked up from germline, CDR1 is SGHRS and CDR2 is YFSETQ. V was cut by 1 base and J by 0 bases, with 8 bases left in between. The CDR3 sequence: CASSLSSRSYEQYF. The CDR3 nucleotides are TGCGCCAGCAGCTTGTCCAGTCGCTCCTACGAGCAGTACTTC. Complete variable domain (other parts from reference TRBV5-1 and TRBJ2-7): KAGVTQTPRYLIKTRGQQVTLSCSPISGHRSVSWYQQTPGQGLQFLFEYFSETQRNKGNFPGRFSGRQFSNSRSEMNVSTLELGDSALYLCASSLSSRSYEQYFGPGTRLTVT.

The V and J genes are TRBV7-9 and TRBJ1-1; D uncertain. CDR3 length: 13 amino acids. Trimming left V 5 bases short and J 4 bases short, with 11 bases between. Per germline, CDR1 SEHNR and CDR2 FQNEAQ (reference sequence). CDR3 nucleotides: TGTGCCAGCAGCCCTGTCCCCAGCACTGAAGCTTTCTTT. It encodes CASSPVPSTEAFF.

This chain connects TRBV13 to TRBJ2-7; 7 bases match TRBD2. Germline values: CDR1 PRHDT, CDR2 FYEKMQ (reference sequence). The V and J ends lost 4 bases and 2 bases, in that order; junction bases with no gene match: 11. CDR3 length: 16 amino acids. CDR3 sequence (DNA): TGTGCCAGCAGCTCGATAGCGGGTTCCATCCCCTACGAGCAGTACTTC. Translated, it gives CASSSIAGSIPYEQYF.

This chain connects TRBV19 to TRBJ2-5, with D tentatively TRBD2 (6 bases). The CDR3 sequence is 13 residues long. With 5 bases removed from V and 7 bases from J, the gap between germline ends came to 14 bases. Germline V CDR1 and CDR2: LNHDA, SQIVND (reference sequence). The CDR3 loop is CASSQGRGGTQYF. CDR3 nucleotides: TGTGCCAGTAGTCAGGGCCGGGGAGGGACCCAGTACTTC. The variable domain in full, with the rest retrieved from reference TRBV19 and TRBJ2-5, is DGGITQSPKYLFRKEGQNVTLSCEQNLNHDAMYWYRQDPGQGLRLIYYSQIVNDFQKGDIAEGYSVSREKKESFPLTVTSAQKNPTAFYLCASSQGRGGTQYFGPGTRLLVL.